This TCR beta chain was recovered during a study of shared clonotypes between healthy human individuals. CDR1 and CDR2 (germline): SEHNR, FQNEAQ (reference sequence). V dropped 5 bases and J dropped 6; count of bases not matched to a gene: 6. This CDR3 region has 13 residues. Assay used: immunoSEQ multiplex PCR; TCRdb lists only in-frame clones, some missing. Among about 1.5 million clones listed, approximately 98% were seen once. Sequenced: naive CD4+ T cells sorted from blood. Regarding subset: CD45RA+ positively selected. J is TRBJ2-7 and V is TRBV7-9, with TRBD1 matching over 8 bases. The clonotype was recovered from a man between 25 and 39 years old in good health. The CDR3 DNA follows: TGTGCCAGCAGCCCAAAGGACAGGGCCGAGCAGTACTTC. This codes for CASSPKDRAEQYF.